The clone carrying this T cell receptor beta chain is medium-sized (0.01 to 0.1%) in the sample. Its antigen is still unknown. CDR1 and CDR2 from the germline V gene are MNHGY and SAAAGT. The CDR3 spans 14 residues. V shed 5 bases, J shed 2 bases, and the junction held 4 bases outside the gene matches. Using immunoSEQ multiplex PCR, the repertoire was profiled, and TCRdb retains in-frame clones only, with some absent. Of 2,000 to 2,500 clones listed, 37% are singletons. The data are from a study of PD-L1 blockade in urothelial cancer. About the research overall: Enrolled patients had been treated previously with 0 to 3 chemotherapy regimens.

Study-level points and caveats: Durable-benefit patients had more tumor-infiltrating T lymphocytes. Tumor-associated TCR clones expanded more in blood at 3 weeks in patients with durable benefit.

The sample in question was tumor tissue, obtained before atezolizumab (anti-PD-L1) treatment. The chain has TRBV6-8 and TRBJ2-5, with TRBD1 identical over 8 bases. The receptor's source is a man aged 55-75 years with urothelial cancer. CDR3 protein: CASSPRQGQETQYF. The CDR3 DNA sequence: TGTGCCAGCAGTCCCCGACAGGGGCAAGAGACCCAGTACTTC.